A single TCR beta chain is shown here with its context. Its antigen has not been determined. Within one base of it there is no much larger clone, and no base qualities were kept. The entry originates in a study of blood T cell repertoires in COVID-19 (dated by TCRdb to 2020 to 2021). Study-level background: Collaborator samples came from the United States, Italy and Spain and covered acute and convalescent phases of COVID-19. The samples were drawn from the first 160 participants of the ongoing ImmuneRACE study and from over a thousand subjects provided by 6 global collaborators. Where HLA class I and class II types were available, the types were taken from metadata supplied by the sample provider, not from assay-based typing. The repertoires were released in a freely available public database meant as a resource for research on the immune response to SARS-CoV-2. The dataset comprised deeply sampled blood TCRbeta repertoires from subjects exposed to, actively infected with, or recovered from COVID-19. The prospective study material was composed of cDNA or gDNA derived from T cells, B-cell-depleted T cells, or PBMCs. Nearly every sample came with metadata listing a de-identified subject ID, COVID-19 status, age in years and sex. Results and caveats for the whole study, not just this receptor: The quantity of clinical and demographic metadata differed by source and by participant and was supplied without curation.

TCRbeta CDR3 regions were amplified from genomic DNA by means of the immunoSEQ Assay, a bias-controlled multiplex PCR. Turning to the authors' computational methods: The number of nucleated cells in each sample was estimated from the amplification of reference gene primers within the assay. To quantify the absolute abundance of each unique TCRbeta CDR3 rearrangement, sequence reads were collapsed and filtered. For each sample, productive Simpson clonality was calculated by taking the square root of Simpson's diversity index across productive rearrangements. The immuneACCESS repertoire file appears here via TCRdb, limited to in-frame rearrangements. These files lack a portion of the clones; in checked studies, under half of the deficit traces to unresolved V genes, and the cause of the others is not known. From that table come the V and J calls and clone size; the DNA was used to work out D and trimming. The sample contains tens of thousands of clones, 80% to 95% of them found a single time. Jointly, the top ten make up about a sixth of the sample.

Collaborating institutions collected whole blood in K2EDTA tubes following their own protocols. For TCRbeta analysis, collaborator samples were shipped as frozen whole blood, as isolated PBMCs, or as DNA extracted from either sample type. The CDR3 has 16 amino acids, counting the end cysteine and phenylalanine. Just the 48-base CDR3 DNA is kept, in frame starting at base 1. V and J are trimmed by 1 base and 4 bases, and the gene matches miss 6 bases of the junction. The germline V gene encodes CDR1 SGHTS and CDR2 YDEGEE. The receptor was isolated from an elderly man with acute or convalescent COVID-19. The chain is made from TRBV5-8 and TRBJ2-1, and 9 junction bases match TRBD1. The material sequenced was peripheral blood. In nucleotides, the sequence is TGTGCCAGCAGCTTGCAGCTGGGACAGGGTTACAATGAGCAGTTCTTC. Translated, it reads CASSLQLGQGYNEQFF.